What follows is one T cell receptor (beta chain) and its context. What antigen it recognizes has not been identified. The sample is drawn from a study of T cells expressing NK-cell markers (dated by TCRdb to the early 2020s). About the full investigation: Three sorted T-cell subsets (CD3+CD56+NKG2C+, CD3+CD56+NKG2C- and CD3+CD56-NKG2C+) from several donors had their TCR beta-chain repertoires profiled. Seven of the eight sequenced donors were HCMV-seropositive and one was HCMV-seronegative. Sequencing of the libraries produced 2 x 150 bp reads on Illumina HiSeq 2000/2500, MiSeq or NextSeq. Randomly selected healthy volunteers, three men and five women, were used as the eight sequenced donors.

Based on the germline V gene, the CDR1 and CDR2 sequences are SGHRS and YFSETQ. The CDR3 runs 15 residues from the cysteine to the phenylalanine. Nucleotide data are not available. HCMV-specific IgG was detected in serum with a commercial ELISA kit to determine HCMV serostatus. Ficoll density gradient centrifugation was used to isolate peripheral blood mononuclear cells from blood. The full study reports these points: Those dominant clonotypes were again the most abundant among CD3+CD56-NKG2C+ cells in a handful of donors, at roughly 25-60.1%. Whether the expanded NKG2C-expressing T cell clones were specific for HCMV antigens was left unclear. In over five donors, the dominant CD3+CD56+NKG2C+ clonotypes were among the top 10 CD8+ clonotypes and accounted for roughly 1.0-8% of CD8+ T cells.

Sequencing was performed on an Illumina HiSeq 2000. The TCR beta cDNA libraries were made using 5'RACE template switching, a step that added both a universal primer site and unique molecular identifiers. Priming for cDNA synthesis came from the TCR beta constant segment, and two successive PCR amplification steps followed. The paper's data handling went like this. Reads were demultiplexed and grouped by UMI with MIGEC, and clonotypes were assembled and quantified with MiTCR. To exclude erroneous sequences, any TCR cDNA sequence not supported by at least two reads was discarded. Downstream repertoire analysis used the tcR package, and clonotypes were matched across fractions by CDR3 nucleotide sequence plus V segment. VDJmatch was used to annotate antigen specificity against VDJdb, with one amino acid substitution in CDR3 permitted. TCRdb reprocessed the reads into one record per CDR3 protein sequence, lacking DNA. These V and J calls originate from TCRdb's pipeline instead of the authors' own analysis. The sample's clone listing holds roughly 300,000 distinct CDR3 sequences. The ten largest clones represent around 3.9% of the sample.

This TCR derives from a woman aged 18 to 69 in good health. The sequenced sample consisted of blood T cells: a sorted CD56 or NKG2C T cell subset, CD4+ or CD8+ T cells, or bulk PBMC T cells (not recorded which). The rearranged chain carries TRBV5-1 and TRBJ2-3. The CDR3 sequence is CASSLTEPSTDTQYF.